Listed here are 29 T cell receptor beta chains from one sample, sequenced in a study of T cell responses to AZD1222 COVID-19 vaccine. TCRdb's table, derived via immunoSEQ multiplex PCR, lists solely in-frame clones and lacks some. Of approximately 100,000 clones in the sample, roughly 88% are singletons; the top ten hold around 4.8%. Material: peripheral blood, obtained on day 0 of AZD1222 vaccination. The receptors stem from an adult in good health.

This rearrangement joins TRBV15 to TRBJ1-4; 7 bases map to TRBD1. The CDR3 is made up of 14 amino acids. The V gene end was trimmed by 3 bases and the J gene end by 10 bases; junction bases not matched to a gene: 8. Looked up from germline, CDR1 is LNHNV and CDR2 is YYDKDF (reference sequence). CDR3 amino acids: CATSSDRQGGKLFF. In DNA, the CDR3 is TGTGCCACCAGCAGCGATCGACAGGGTGGAAAACTGTTTTTT.

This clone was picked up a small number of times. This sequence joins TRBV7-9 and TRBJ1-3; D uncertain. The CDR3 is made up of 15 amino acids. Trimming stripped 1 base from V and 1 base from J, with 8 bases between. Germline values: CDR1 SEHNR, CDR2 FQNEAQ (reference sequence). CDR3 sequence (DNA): TGTGCCAGCAGCTTAGTACGGGGTTCTGGAAACACCATATATTTT. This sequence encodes CASSLVRGSGNTIYF.

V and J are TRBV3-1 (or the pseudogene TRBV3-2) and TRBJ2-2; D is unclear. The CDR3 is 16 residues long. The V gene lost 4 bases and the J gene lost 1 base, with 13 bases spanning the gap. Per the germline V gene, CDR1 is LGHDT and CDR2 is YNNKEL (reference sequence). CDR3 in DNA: TGTGCCAGCAGCCCCCGGGCAGGCCTGAACACCGGGGAGCTGTTTTTT. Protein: CASSPRAGLNTGELFF.

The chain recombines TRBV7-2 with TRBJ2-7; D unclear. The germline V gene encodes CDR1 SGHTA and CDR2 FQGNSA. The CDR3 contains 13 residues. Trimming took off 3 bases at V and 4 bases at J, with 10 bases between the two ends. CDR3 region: CASSFESFYEQYF. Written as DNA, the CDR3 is TGTGCCAGCAGCTTCGAGTCTTTTTACGAGCAGTACTTC.

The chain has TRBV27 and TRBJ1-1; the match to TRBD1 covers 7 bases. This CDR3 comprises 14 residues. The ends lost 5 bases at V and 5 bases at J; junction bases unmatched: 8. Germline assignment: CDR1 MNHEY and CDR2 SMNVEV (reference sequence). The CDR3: CASSLKTGRTEAFF. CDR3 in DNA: TGTGCCAGCAGTCTGAAGACAGGGAGAACTGAAGCTTTCTTT.

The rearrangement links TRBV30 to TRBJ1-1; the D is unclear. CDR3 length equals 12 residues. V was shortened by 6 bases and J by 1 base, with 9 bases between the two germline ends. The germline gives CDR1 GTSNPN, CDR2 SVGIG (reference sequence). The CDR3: CACPRPNTEAFF. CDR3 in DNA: TGTGCCTGCCCTAGACCGAACACTGAAGCTTTCTTT.

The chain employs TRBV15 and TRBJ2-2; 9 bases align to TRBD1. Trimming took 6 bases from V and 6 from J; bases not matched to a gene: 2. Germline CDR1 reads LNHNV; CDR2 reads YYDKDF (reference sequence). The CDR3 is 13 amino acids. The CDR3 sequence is CATRGQGPGELFF. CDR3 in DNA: TGTGCCACCAGAGGACAGGGGCCCGGGGAGCTGTTTTTT. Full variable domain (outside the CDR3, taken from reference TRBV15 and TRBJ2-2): DAMVIQNPRYQVTQFGKPVTLSCSQTLNHNVMYWYQQKSSQAPKLLFHYYDKDFNNEADTPDNFQSRRPNTSFCFLDIRSPGLGDTAMYLCATRGQGPGELFFGEGSRLTVL.

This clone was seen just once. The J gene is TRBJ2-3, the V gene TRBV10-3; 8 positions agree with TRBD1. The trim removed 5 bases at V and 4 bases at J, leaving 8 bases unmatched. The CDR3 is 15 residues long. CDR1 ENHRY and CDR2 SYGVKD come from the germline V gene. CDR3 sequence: CAISKPGQGADTQYF. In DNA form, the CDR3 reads TGTGCCATCAGTAAACCCGGACAGGGAGCAGATACGCAGTATTTT.

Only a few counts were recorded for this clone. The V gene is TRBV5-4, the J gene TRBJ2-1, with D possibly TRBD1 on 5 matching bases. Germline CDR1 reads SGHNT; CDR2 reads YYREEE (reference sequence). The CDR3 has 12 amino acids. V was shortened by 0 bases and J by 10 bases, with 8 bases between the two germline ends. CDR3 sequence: CASSLVPGEQFF. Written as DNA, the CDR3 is TGTGCCAGCAGCTTGGTCCCAGGGGAGCAGTTCTTC.

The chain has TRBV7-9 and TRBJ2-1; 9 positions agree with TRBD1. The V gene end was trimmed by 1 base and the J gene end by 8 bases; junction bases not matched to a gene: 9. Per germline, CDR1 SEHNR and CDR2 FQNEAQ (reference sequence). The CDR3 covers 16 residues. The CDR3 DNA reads TGTGCCAGCAGCTTAGATCCGGGACAGGGAAGCGATGAGCAGTTCTTC. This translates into CASSLDPGQGSDEQFF.

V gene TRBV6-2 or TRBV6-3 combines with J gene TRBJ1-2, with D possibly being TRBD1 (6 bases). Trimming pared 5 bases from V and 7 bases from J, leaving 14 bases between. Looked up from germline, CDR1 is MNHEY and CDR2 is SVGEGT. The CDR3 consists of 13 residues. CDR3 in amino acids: CASSLGRGGGYTF. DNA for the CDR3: TGTGCCAGCAGTCTGGGCAGGGGCGGTGGCTACACCTTC.

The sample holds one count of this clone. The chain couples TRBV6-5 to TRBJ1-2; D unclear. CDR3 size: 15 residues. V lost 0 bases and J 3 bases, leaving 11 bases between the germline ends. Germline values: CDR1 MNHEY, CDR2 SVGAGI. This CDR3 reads CASSYSFLGDYGYTF. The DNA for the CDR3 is TGTGCCAGCAGTTACTCGTTTTTGGGAGACTATGGCTACACCTTC.

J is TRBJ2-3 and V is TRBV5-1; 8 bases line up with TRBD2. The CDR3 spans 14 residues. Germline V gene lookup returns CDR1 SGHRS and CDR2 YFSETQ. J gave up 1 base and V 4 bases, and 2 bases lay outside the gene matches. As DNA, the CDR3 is TGCGCCAGCAGCATTAGCGGGGGCACAGATACGCAGTATTTT. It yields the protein CASSISGGTDTQYF.

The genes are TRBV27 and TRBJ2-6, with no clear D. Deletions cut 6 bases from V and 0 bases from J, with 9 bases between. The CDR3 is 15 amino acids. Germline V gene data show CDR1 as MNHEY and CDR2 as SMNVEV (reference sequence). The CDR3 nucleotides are TGTGCCAGCAGCACTCCATCCTCTGGGGCCAACGTCCTGACTTTC. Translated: CASSTPSSGANVLTF.

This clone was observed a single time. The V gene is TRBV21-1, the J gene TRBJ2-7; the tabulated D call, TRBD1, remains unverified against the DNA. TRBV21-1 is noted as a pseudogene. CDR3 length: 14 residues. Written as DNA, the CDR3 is TGTGCCAGCAGCAGTAGACAGAAGTCCTACGAGCAGTACTTC. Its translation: CASSSRQKSYEQYF.

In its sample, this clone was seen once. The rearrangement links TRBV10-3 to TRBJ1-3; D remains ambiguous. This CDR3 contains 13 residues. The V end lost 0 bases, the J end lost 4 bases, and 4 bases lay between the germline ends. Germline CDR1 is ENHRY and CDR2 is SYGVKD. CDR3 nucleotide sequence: TGTGCCATCAGTGAGTCTTGGGGAAACACCATATATTTT. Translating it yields CAISESWGNTIYF.

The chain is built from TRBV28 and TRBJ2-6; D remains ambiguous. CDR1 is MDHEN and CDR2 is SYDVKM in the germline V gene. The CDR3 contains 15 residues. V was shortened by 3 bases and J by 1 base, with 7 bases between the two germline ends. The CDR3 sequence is CASSFRSSGANVLTF. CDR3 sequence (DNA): TGTGCCAGCAGTTTTAGGTCTTCTGGGGCCAACGTCCTGACTTTC.

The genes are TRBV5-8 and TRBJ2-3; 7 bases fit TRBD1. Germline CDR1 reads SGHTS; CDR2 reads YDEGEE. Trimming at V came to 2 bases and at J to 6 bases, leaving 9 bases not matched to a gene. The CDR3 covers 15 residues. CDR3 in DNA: TGTGCCAGCAGCTTAAGACAGGGAGCTTTGGATACGCAGTATTTT. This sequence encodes CASSLRQGALDTQYF.

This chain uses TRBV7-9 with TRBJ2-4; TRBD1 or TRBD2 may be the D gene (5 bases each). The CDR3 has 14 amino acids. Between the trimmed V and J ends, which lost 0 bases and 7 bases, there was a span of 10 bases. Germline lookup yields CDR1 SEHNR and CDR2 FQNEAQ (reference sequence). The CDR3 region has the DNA TGTGCCAGCAGCTTAGCAGGGGAGTGGAACATTCAGTACTTC. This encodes CASSLAGEWNIQYF.

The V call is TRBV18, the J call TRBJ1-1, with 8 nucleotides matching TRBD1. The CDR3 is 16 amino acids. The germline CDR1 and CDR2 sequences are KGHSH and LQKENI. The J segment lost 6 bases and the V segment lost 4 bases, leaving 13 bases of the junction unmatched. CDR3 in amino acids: CASSLLPTTGVSEAFF. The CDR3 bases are TGTGCCAGCTCACTCCTCCCTACGACAGGGGTTTCTGAAGCTTTCTTT.

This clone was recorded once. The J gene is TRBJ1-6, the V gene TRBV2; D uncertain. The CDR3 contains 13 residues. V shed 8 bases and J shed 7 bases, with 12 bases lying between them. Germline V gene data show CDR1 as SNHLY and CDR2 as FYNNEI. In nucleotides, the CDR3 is TGTGCCAGCGCCGGAGTAGAAAATTCACCCCTCCACTTT. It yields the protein CASAGVENSPLHF.

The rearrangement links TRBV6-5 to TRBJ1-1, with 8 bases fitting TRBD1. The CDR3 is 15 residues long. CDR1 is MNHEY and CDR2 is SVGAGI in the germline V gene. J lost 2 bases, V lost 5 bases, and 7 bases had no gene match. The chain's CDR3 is CASSPSDRGNTEAFF. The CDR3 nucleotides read TGTGCCAGCAGTCCTAGCGACAGGGGAAACACTGAAGCTTTCTTT.

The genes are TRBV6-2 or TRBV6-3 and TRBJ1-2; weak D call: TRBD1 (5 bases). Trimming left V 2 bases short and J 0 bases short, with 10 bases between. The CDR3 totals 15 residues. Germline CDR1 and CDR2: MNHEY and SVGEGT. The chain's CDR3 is CASSYRQGPNYGYTF. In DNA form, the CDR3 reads TGTGCCAGCAGTTACCGGCAGGGCCCTAACTATGGCTACACCTTC.

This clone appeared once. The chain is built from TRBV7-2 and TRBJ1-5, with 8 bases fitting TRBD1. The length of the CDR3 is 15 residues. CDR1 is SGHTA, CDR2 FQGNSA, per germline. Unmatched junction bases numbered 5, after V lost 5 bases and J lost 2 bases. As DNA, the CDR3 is TGTGCCAGCAGCAGCCAGGGGGCTCGCAATCAGCCCCAGCATTTT. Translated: CASSSQGARNQPQHF. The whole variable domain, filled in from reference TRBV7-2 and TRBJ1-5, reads GAGVSQSPSNKVTEKGKDVELRCDPISGHTALYWYRQSLGQGLEFLIYFQGNSAPDKSGLPSDRFSAERTGGSVSTLTIQRTQQEDSAVYLCASSSQGARNQPQHFGDGTRLSIL.

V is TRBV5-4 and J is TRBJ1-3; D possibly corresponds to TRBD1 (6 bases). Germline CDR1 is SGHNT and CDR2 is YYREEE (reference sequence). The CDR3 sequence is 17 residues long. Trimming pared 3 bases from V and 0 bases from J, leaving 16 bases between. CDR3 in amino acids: CASSSYRERHSGNTIYF. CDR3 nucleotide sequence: TGTGCCAGCAGCTCCTACAGGGAACGCCACTCTGGAAACACCATATATTTT. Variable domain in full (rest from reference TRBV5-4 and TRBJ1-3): ETGVTQSPTHLIKTRGQQVTLRCSSQSGHNTVSWYQQALGQGPQFIFQYYREEENGRGNFPPRFSGLQFPNYSSELNVNALELDDSALYLCASSSYRERHSGNTIYFGEGSWLTVV.

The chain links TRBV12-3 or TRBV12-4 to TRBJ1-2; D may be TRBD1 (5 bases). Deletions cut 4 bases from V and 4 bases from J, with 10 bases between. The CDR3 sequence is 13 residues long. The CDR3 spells CASSSTASYGYTF. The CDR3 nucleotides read TGTGCCAGCAGTTCGACAGCCTCCTATGGCTACACCTTC.

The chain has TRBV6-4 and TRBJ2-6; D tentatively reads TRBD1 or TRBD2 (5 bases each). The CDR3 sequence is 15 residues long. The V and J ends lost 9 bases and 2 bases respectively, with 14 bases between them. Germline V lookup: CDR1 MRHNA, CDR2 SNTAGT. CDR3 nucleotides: TGTGCCAGGGGGGAGACCTCCACTGGGGCCAACGTCCTGACTTTC. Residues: CARGETSTGANVLTF.

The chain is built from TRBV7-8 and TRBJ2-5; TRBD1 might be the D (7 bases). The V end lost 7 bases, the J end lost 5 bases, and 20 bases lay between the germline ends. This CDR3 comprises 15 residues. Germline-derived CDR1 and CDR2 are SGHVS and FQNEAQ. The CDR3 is CASNGGTVPSETQYF. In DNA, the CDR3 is TGTGCCAGCAATGGGGGGACAGTTCCTTCCGAGACCCAGTACTTC.

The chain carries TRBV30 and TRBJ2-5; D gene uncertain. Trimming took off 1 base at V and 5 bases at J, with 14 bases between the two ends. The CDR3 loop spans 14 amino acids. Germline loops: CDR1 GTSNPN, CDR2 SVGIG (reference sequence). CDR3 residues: CAWSAGRFMETQYF. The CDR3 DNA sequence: TGTGCCTGGAGTGCCGGACGTTTCATGGAGACCCAGTACTTC.